This T cell receptor beta chain was recorded in a study of cytomegalovirus exposure and HLA in healthy donors. PCR primers comprised 60 Vbeta and 13 Jbeta primers. Original processing methods: A later analysis tallied 80 million to 100 million unique TCR beta chains, 9 million to 12 million of them shared. Assay: immunoSEQ multiplex PCR; the TCRdb copy retains only in-frame clones and omits some. V, J and clone size are those of that table, while D and trimming were read from the DNA. The sample lists about 170,000 clones, roughly four fifths occurring once. About this clone: The antigen remains undetermined.

Study-level points and caveats: In a later analysis, V- and J-gene trimming of beta chains associated with a DCLRE1C missense variant, replicated independently. It was approximately 150 TCR beta chains that were listed as cytomegalovirus-associated.

Sequencing was done on a sample of PBMCs. This clonotype was sampled from a girl between 10 and 17 years old in good health and CMV-seropositive.

CDR3 DNA sequence: TGCAGCGTTTCCGTTCGACCGGGAGGGACTGAAGCTTTCTTT. Residues: CSVSVRPGGTEAFF. J is TRBJ1-1 and V is TRBV29-1; the D is unclear. From germline, CDR1 is SQVTM and CDR2 ANQGSEA. This CDR3 comprises 14 residues. Trimming cost V 5 bases and J 5 bases, with 18 bases left between them.